These 20 T cell receptor beta chains originate from one sample sequenced in a study of shared clonotypes between healthy human individuals. Assay used: immunoSEQ multiplex PCR; TCRdb lists only in-frame clones, some missing. The table records some 1,600,000 clones, around 98% of them present only once. The sample was naive CD4+ T cells sorted from blood. The subset here: CD45RA+ positively selected. The receptors were sampled from a man younger than 40 in good health.

The rearrangement links TRBV10-1 to TRBJ2-1, with D uncertain. The germline gives CDR1 WNHNN, CDR2 SYGVQD (reference sequence). This CDR3 is 12 amino acids long. V gave up 0 bases and J gave up 11 bases, with 8 bases separating them. As DNA, the CDR3 is TGCGCCAGCAGTGAGTCGTTCTCTCAGCAGTTCTTC. It specifies CASSESFSQQFF.

The rearrangement links TRBV5-1 to TRBJ1-1; D remains ambiguous. V was pared by 0 bases and J by 0 bases, with 9 bases between. Germline loops: CDR1 SGHRS, CDR2 YFSETQ. CDR3 length: 15 residues. The CDR3 reads CASSLDGFMNTEAFF. The DNA of the CDR3 is TGCGCCAGCAGCTTGGACGGATTCATGAACACTGAAGCTTTCTTT. Drawing the rest from reference TRBV5-1 and TRBJ1-1, the complete variable domain is KAGVTQTPRYLIKTRGQQVTLSCSPISGHRSVSWYQQTPGQGLQFLFEYFSETQRNKGNFPGRFSGRQFSNSRSEMNVSTLELGDSALYLCASSLDGFMNTEAFFGQGTRLTVV.

The chain combines TRBV30 with TRBJ1-5, with D possibly being TRBD1 (5 bases). Trimming took off 2 bases at V and 5 bases at J, with 13 bases between the two ends. Germline V CDR1 and CDR2: GTSNPN, SVGIG (reference sequence). The CDR3 runs 14 residues. The CDR3 sequence is CAWSPGGSDQPQHF. CDR3 nucleotide sequence: TGTGCCTGGAGTCCGGGGGGTTCGGATCAGCCCCAGCATTTT.

The chain uses TRBV5-1 and TRBJ2-1, with a tentative D call TRBD2 (6 bases). Germline V gene data show CDR1 as SGHRS and CDR2 as YFSETQ. CDR3 length: 14 amino acids. Deletions cut 0 bases from V and 6 bases from J, with 10 bases between. The CDR3 coding sequence is TGCGCCAGCAGCTTGGCTACTAGCATCAATGAGCAGTTCTTC. Amino acid sequence: CASSLATSINEQFF.

This chain links TRBV29-1 with TRBJ2-7, with 8 bases that match TRBD2. Trimming at V came to 3 bases and at J to 6 bases, leaving 1 base not matched to a gene. From germline, CDR1 is SQVTM and CDR2 ANQGSEA. The CDR3 consists of 11 residues. CDR3 amino acids: CSVDTSGEQYF. CDR3 bases: TGCAGCGTTGATACTAGCGGCGAGCAGTACTTC.

The rearrangement links TRBV2 to TRBJ2-1; maybe TRBD2 (5 bases). CDR3 length: 14 residues. The germline gives CDR1 SNHLY, CDR2 FYNNEI. V dropped 6 bases and J dropped 12 bases, with 21 bases sitting between them. The CDR3: CASRESSNRGRQFF. As DNA, the CDR3 is TGTGCCAGCAGGGAGAGTTCAAACCGGGGAAGGCAGTTCTTC.

The chain uses TRBV2 and TRBJ2-7, with D unresolved. Germline lookup yields CDR1 SNHLY and CDR2 FYNNEI. V lost 7 bases to trimming and J lost 1 base, with 14 bases between them. The CDR3 is made up of 14 amino acids. Written as DNA, the CDR3 is TGTGCCAGCAATGTAGATGTGGGTTCCTACGAGCAGTACTTC. Translation: CASNVDVGSYEQYF.

The chain joins TRBV9 to TRBJ2-1; tentatively, D is TRBD1 (5 bases). This CDR3 contains 13 residues. V shed 4 bases and J shed 4 bases, with 9 bases lying between them. Per germline, CDR1 SGDLS and CDR2 YYNGEE. CDR3 residues: CASSTGPYNEQFF. Written as DNA, the CDR3 is TGTGCCAGCAGCACAGGCCCATACAATGAGCAGTTCTTC.

This sequence joins TRBV6-6 and TRBJ2-7, with 7 bases matching TRBD1. From germline, CDR1 is MNHNY and CDR2 SVGAGI (reference sequence). The V and J ends lost 0 bases and 2 bases, in that order; junction bases with no gene match: 4. The CDR3 is made up of 15 amino acids. The CDR3 sequence is CASSYSTGTAYEQYF. CDR3 bases: TGTGCCAGCAGTTACTCTACCGGGACAGCCTACGAGCAGTACTTC.

The V gene is TRBV6-1, the J gene TRBJ1-5, with D unclear. The CDR3 extends over 14 amino acids. Trimming shortened V by 7 bases and J by 5 bases, and 15 bases separated the two germline ends. Germline-derived CDR1 and CDR2 are MNHNS and SASEGT. The CDR3 DNA reads as TGTGCCAGCACCCCACGGGGAAGCCATCAGCCCCAGCATTTT. This translates into CASTPRGSHQPQHF.

The chain is built from TRBV2 and TRBJ1-5; 7 nucleotides agree with TRBD1. CDR3 length equals 15 residues. The germline gives CDR1 SNHLY, CDR2 FYNNEI. V trimming: 5 bases; J trimming: 6 bases; junction bases outside the gene matches: 10. This CDR3 is CASSPTGSRIQPQHF. The CDR3 DNA sequence: TGTGCCAGCAGTCCGACAGGGAGTCGGATTCAGCCCCAGCATTTT.

This chain joins TRBV10-1 and TRBJ2-7; 10 positions agree with TRBD2. Germline CDR1 is WNHNN and CDR2 is SYGVQD (reference sequence). There are 13 residues in the CDR3. V shed 4 bases, J shed 3 bases, and the junction held 0 bases outside the gene matches. CDR3 amino acids: CASSASGSYEQYF. In nucleotides, the CDR3 is TGCGCCAGCAGTGCTAGCGGGAGCTACGAGCAGTACTTC.

V is TRBV27 and J is TRBJ1-2; tentative D call: TRBD1 (5 bases). V lost 4 bases and J 7 bases, leaving 13 bases between the germline ends. This CDR3 comprises 13 residues. Per germline, CDR1 MNHEY and CDR2 SMNVEV (reference sequence). The CDR3 sequence: CASSWRGTGGYTF. The CDR3 DNA follows: TGTGCCAGCAGTTGGCGGGGGACGGGTGGCTACACCTTC.

The chain uses TRBV7-2 and TRBJ2-1; 7 bases fit TRBD1. CDR1 is SGHTA and CDR2 is FQGNSA in the germline V gene. The CDR3 contains 14 residues. V lost 6 bases and J lost 2; bases outside the gene matches: 4. In DNA, the CDR3 is TGTGCCAGCAGAAGGGGGCTGGCCTACAATGAGCAGTTCTTC. Amino acids: CASRRGLAYNEQFF.

This clone was seen just once. The chain joins TRBV5-4 to TRBJ2-5; D call uncertain. The CDR3 has 12 amino acids. V lost 4 bases and J lost 2, with 6 bases in between. Germline loops: CDR1 SGHNT, CDR2 YYREEE (reference sequence). CDR3 sequence: CASSAGQETQYF. In nucleotides, the CDR3 is TGTGCCAGCAGCGCTGGGCAAGAGACCCAGTACTTC.

The chain has TRBV7-3 and TRBJ2-3; 9 bases fit TRBD2. The CDR3 contains 15 residues. In germline, CDR1 is SGHTA, CDR2 FQGTGA. V lost 5 bases, J lost 5 bases, and 8 bases stayed unmatched. CDR3 bases: TGTGCCAGCAGCAGGGCTAGCGGGGCCCGAGATACGCAGTATTTT. This sequence encodes CASSRASGARDTQYF.

CDR3 nucleotide sequence: TGTGCCAGCAGCCGCACAAGTCGGGCCGAGCAGTTCTTC. Translating gives CASSRTSRAEQFF. The V call is TRBV11-2, the J call TRBJ2-1; D is unresolved. With 5 bases removed from V and 10 bases from J, the gap between germline ends came to 15 bases. This CDR3 has 13 residues. Germline-derived CDR1 and CDR2 are SGHAT and FQNNGV. Together with reference TRBV11-2 and TRBJ2-1, the CDR3 gives the full variable domain: EAGVAQSPRYKIIEKRQSVAFWCNPISGHATLYWYQQILGQGPKLLIQFQNNGVVDDSQLPKDRFSAERLKGVDSTLKIQPAKLEDSAVYLCASSRTSRAEQFFGPGTRLTVL.

The chain links TRBV6-4 to TRBJ1-5; D gene ambiguous. The CDR3 spans 19 residues. Germline V gives CDR1 MRHNA, CDR2 SNTAGT. Trimming cost V 2 bases and J 0 bases, with 20 bases left between them. The chain's CDR3 is CASSDPRWVGTDSNQPQHF. The CDR3 nucleotides read TGTGCCAGCAGTGACCCGCGTTGGGTAGGAACGGATAGCAATCAGCCCCAGCATTTT.

As concerns this clone: A junction end diverges from the germline sequence, so it may reflect a read error. J is TRBJ1-1 and V is TRBV11-2; 8 positions match TRBD1. The length of the CDR3 is 13 residues. Germline CDR1 reads SGHAT; CDR2 reads FQNNGV. Here the CDR3 reads CASSSANGAGQVF. The CDR3 bases are TGTGCCAGCAGCTCCGCTAATGGGGCGGGACAGGTCTTT.

The rearrangement uses TRBV5-6 and TRBJ1-5; D is uncertain. V lost 1 base and J 0 bases, leaving 5 bases between the germline ends. The CDR3 is made up of 14 amino acids. CDR1 and CDR2 from the germline V gene are SGHDT and YYEEEE. CDR3: CASSLRLSNQPQHF. The CDR3, as DNA: TGTGCCAGCAGCTTGAGGCTTAGCAATCAGCCCCAGCATTTT.